Below, 7 T cell receptor beta chains from the same sample are listed, as sequenced in a study of blood T cells in healthy people across ages. A sample-barcoded 5' primer and a J-beta primer mix were used in a second PCR of about 6 to 12 cycles. TCRdb redid the calling of the 5' RACE reads with MiXCR, one entry per CDR3 protein. The repertoire has approximately 1.5 million distinct CDR3 sequences, about 35% of them found once; the top ten carry 11%. The sequenced sample was blood. These receptors all come from a woman in her twenties or thirties in good health.

This clonotype was counted a few times. The V gene is TRBV4-2, the J gene TRBJ2-2; 7 bases fit TRBD2. The CDR3 is 14 amino acids. V lost 4 bases, J lost 6 bases, and 5 bases stayed unmatched. Germline CDR1 LGHNA, CDR2 YNFKEQ. CDR3 protein: CASSRGGSAGELFF. The CDR3 coding sequence is TGTGCCAGCAGCCGGGGCGGGAGCGCCGGGGAGCTGTTTTTT.

This chain links TRBV9 with TRBJ1-2, with a possible D match to TRBD1 (5 bases). Germline CDR1 is SGDLS and CDR2 is YYNGEE. The CDR3 is 14 amino acids. Trimming stripped 3 bases from V and 4 bases from J, with 13 bases between. CDR3 region: CASSDRWDGYGYTF. For the CDR3, the DNA is TGTGCCAGCAGCGACCGCTGGGACGGCTATGGCTACACCTTC.

This clonotype was recorded only once. The gene calls are TRBV5-1 and TRBJ1-4, with D tentatively TRBD1 (5 bases). Germline V lookup: CDR1 SGHRS, CDR2 YFSETQ. CDR3 length equals 18 residues. V shed 3 bases and J shed 7 bases, with 25 bases lying between them. This CDR3 reads CASSSLVSSSGPSEKLFF. DNA for the CDR3: TGCGCCAGCAGCTCTTTGGTTTCTTCGTCGGGACCTAGTGAAAAACTGTTTTTT.

This clonotype appeared a few times. The chain combines TRBV5-6 with TRBJ2-5; 13 bases agree with TRBD2. Germline CDR1 reads SGHDT; CDR2 reads YYEEEE. V lost 1 base to trimming and J lost 11 bases; unmatched junction nucleotides: 14. The CDR3 length is 17 residues. The DNA for the CDR3 is TGTGCCAGCAGCTTGTCAGCGACTAGCGGGAGGCTGAGTGAGCAGTACTTC. This translates into CASSLSATSGRLSEQYF.

The chain employs TRBV3-1 and TRBJ2-6, with D hard to call. V was trimmed by 0 bases and J by 7 bases, leaving 4 bases between them. The CDR3 has 13 residues. Germline V gives CDR1 LGHDT, CDR2 YNNKEL (reference sequence). The CDR3 DNA reads TGTGCCAGCAGCCAAGATACAGCCAACGTCCTGACTTTC. It specifies CASSQDTANVLTF.

This clonotype was recorded a few times. The chain couples TRBV12-3 or TRBV12-4 to TRBJ1-2; D gene unclear. CDR3 length: 14 residues. Trimming stripped 4 bases from V and 5 bases from J, with 14 bases between. The CDR3 reads CASSSVSRAYGYTF. CDR3 in DNA: TGTGCCAGCAGTTCGGTTTCGAGGGCATATGGCTACACCTTC.

The chain links TRBV19 to TRBJ2-7; 10 bases line up with TRBD1. Germline CDR1 and CDR2: LNHDA and SQIVND (reference sequence). The V gene end was trimmed by 6 bases and the J gene end by 3 bases; junction bases not matched to a gene: 8. This CDR3 has 15 residues. CDR3 sequence: CASRDTGTGDYEQYF. CDR3 bases: TGTGCCAGTAGAGATACCGGGACAGGGGACTACGAGCAGTACTTC. The entire variable domain, with the rest obtained from reference TRBV19 and TRBJ2-7, is as follows: DGGITQSPKYLFRKEGQNVTLSCEQNLNHDAMYWYRQDPGQGLRLIYYSQIVNDFQKGDIAEGYSVSREKKESFPLTVTSAQKNPTAFYLCASRDTGTGDYEQYFGPGTRLTVT.